The 8 T cell receptor beta chains reported below all come from one sample, sequenced in a study of shared clonotypes between healthy human individuals. The assay was immunoSEQ multiplex PCR, and TCRdb's table has in-frame clones only and misses some. The sample carries nearly 2 million clones, less than 95% recorded once. Naive CD8 cells comprised CD45RO-negative, CCR7-positively selected cells, excluding terminally differentiated effector memory CD45RA+ cells. The sample consisted of naive CD8+ T cells sorted from blood. These receptors all stem from a man younger than 30 in good health.

This chain joins TRBV10-3 and TRBJ1-6; D uncertain. V lost 0 bases to trimming and J lost 0 bases, with 3 bases between them. CDR1 is ENHRY and CDR2 is SYGVKD in the germline V gene. CDR3 length: 15 amino acids. The CDR3 nucleotides are TGTGCCATCAGTGAGTCCAGCTCCTATAATTCACCCCTCCACTTT. It translates to CAISESSSYNSPLHF.

V and J are TRBV27 and TRBJ1-5; 9 nucleotides align to TRBD1. With V trimmed by 0 bases and J by 7 bases, 4 bases remained unmatched. Per the germline V gene, CDR1 is MNHEY and CDR2 is SMNVEV (reference sequence). The CDR3 length is 15 residues. The CDR3 nucleotides read TGTGCCAGCAGTTTATCGGGGACAGGGTCGCAGCCCCAGCATTTT. Translated: CASSLSGTGSQPQHF.

This clone was counted only a few times. Different DNA sequences within this sample yield the same CDR3. The chain employs TRBV13 and TRBJ2-7; possible D gene TRBD1, 6 bases. This CDR3 has 13 residues. Per the germline V gene, CDR1 is PRHDT and CDR2 is FYEKMQ (reference sequence). With 3 bases removed from V and 2 bases from J, the gap between germline ends came to 8 bases. CDR3 nucleotide sequence: TGTGCCAGCAGCTTTGGACAGACCTACGAGCAGTACTTC. Translation: CASSFGQTYEQYF. The whole variable domain, filled in from reference TRBV13 and TRBJ2-7, reads AAGVIQSPRHLIKEKRETATLKCYPIPRHDTVYWYQQGPGQDPQFLISFYEKMQSDKGSIPDRFSAQQFSDYHSELNMSSLELGDSALYFCASSFGQTYEQYFGPGTRLTVT.

This sequence joins TRBV2 and TRBJ1-1; no definite D call. The CDR3 has 14 amino acids. The V gene lost 7 bases and the J gene lost 0 bases, with 12 bases spanning the gap. The V gene's germline CDR1 is SNHLY and CDR2 FYNNEI. CDR3 bases: TGTGCCAGCAAAGGAGGCCCACTGAACACTGAAGCTTTCTTT. This codes for CASKGGPLNTEAFF.

DNA of the CDR3: TGTGCCAGCACCCAAATGGGCTCCTACGAGCAGTACTTC. Encoded protein: CASTQMGSYEQYF. The rearrangement uses TRBV28 and TRBJ2-7; D not certain. V lost 7 bases and J 0 bases, leaving 10 bases between the germline ends. CDR1 and CDR2 from the germline V gene are MDHEN and SYDVKM. The CDR3 has 13 residues. The complete variable domain, with remaining parts taken from reference TRBV28 and TRBJ2-7, reads DVKVTQSSRYLVKRTGEKVFLECVQDMDHENMFWYRQDPGLGLRLIYFSYDVKMKEKGDIPEGYSVSREKKERFSLILESASTNQTSMYLCASTQMGSYEQYFGPGTRLTVT.

The chain carries TRBV6-7 and TRBJ2-5; unclear D gene. TRBV6-7 is sorted into the ORF group, with uncertain function. Deletions cut 4 bases from V and 3 bases from J, with 9 bases between. This CDR3 region has 13 residues. CDR3 nucleotides: TGTGCCAGCAGTTCCGGGTCGGAAGAGACCCAGTACTTC. Protein product: CASSSGSEETQYF.

Regarding this clone: Other DNA sequences in this specimen translate into the identical CDR3. The chain employs TRBV19 and TRBJ2-7; 12 bases agree with TRBD2. The trim removed 6 bases at V and 4 bases at J, leaving 4 bases unmatched. The CDR3 consists of 14 residues. CDR1 and CDR2 (germline): LNHDA, SQIVND (reference sequence). CDR3: CASSPGLAGYEQYF. The CDR3 DNA sequence: TGTGCCAGTAGCCCGGGACTAGCGGGTTACGAGCAGTACTTC.

This sequence joins TRBV11-2 and TRBJ1-6; 9 bases map to TRBD1. After removal of 5 bases from V and 9 bases from J, the junction contained 5 bases not matched to a gene. Per germline, CDR1 SGHAT and CDR2 FQNNGV. CDR3 size: 14 residues. The CDR3 here is CASSLGQGSSPLHF. For the CDR3, the DNA is TGTGCCAGCAGCCTCGGACAGGGGTCTTCACCCCTCCACTTT.